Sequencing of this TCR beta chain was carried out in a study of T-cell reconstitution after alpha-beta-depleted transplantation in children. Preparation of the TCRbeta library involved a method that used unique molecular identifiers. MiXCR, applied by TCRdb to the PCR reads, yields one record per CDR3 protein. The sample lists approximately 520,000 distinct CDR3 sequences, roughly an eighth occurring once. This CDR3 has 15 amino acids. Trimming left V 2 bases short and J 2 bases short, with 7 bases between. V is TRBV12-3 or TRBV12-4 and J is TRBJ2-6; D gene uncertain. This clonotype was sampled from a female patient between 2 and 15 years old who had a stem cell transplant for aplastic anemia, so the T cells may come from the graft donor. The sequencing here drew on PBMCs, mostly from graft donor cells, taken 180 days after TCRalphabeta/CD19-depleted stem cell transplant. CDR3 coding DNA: TGTGCCAGCAGTTTAATGCCAGCTGGGGCCAACGTCCTGACTTTC. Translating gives CASSLMPAGANVLTF.